Each of the 19 T cell receptor beta chains below was sequenced from the same sample in a study of blood T cell repertoires in COVID-19. Repertoires were generated with immunoSEQ multiplex PCR, while TCRdb's copy carries only in-frame clones and drops some. Of approximately 240,000 clones listed, roughly nine tenths are singletons. The sample was PBMCs or T cells enriched from blood (not recorded which). Receptors were obtained from a woman aged 18 to 35 in a cohort exposed to, infected with or recovered from COVID-19 (not recorded which).

CDR3 region: CASSPGTVNGYTF. In nucleotides, the CDR3 is TGCGCCAGCAGCCCCGGGACAGTAAATGGCTACACCTTC. The chain couples TRBV5-1 to TRBJ1-2; TRBD1 agrees at 7 bases. V shed 4 bases, J shed 6 bases, and the junction held 6 bases outside the gene matches. The CDR3 is 13 residues long. Germline CDR1 and CDR2: SGHRS and YFSETQ. Complete variable domain (other parts from reference TRBV5-1 and TRBJ1-2): KAGVTQTPRYLIKTRGQQVTLSCSPISGHRSVSWYQQTPGQGLQFLFEYFSETQRNKGNFPGRFSGRQFSNSRSEMNVSTLELGDSALYLCASSPGTVNGYTFGSGTRLTVV.

The chain's CDR3 is CASSETEVGFQPQHF. Written as DNA, the CDR3 is TGTGCCAGCAGTGAGACCGAGGTAGGTTTTCAGCCCCAGCATTTT. V is TRBV2 and J is TRBJ1-5, with no clear D. Germline V lookup: CDR1 SNHLY, CDR2 FYNNEI. The CDR3 totals 15 residues. V lost 3 bases and J lost 6, with 15 bases in between.

The rearrangement uses TRBV27 and TRBJ1-2; no firm D call. CDR3 size: 14 residues. Trimming removed 8 bases from V and 1 base from J, with 14 bases in between. Germline V lookup: CDR1 MNHEY, CDR2 SMNVEV (reference sequence). Here the CDR3 DNA reads TGTGCCAGCTCTCCCAGTTGGCATAACTATGGCTACACCTTC. Its protein product is CASSPSWHNYGYTF.

This sequence joins TRBV28 and TRBJ2-7; maybe TRBD2 (5 bases). The CDR3 is 14 residues long. Trimming took 3 bases from V and 0 from J, leaving 9 bases between them. Germline V gene lookup returns CDR1 MDHEN and CDR2 SYDVKM. CDR3 DNA sequence: TGTGCCAGCAGTTTTGGAGGCTACTCCTACGAGCAGTACTTC. Amino acid sequence: CASSFGGYSYEQYF.

The CDR3 DNA follows: TGTGCCAGCAGCTTGGAACTAGCGGGCGACGAGCAGTACTTC. Its translation: CASSLELAGDEQYF. The J gene is TRBJ2-7, the V gene TRBV5-4; 9 positions match TRBD2. The germline V gene encodes CDR1 SGHNT and CDR2 YYREEE (reference sequence). This CDR3 has 14 amino acids. Germline trimming cut 0 bases from V and 5 bases from J; bases unmatched to any gene: 3.

V usage is TRBV24-1 and J usage is TRBJ1-2; possible D gene TRBD1, 5 bases. Trimming stripped 4 bases from V and 7 bases from J, with 12 bases between. Germline V lookup: CDR1 KGHDR, CDR2 SFDVKD. The CDR3 extends over 13 amino acids. The CDR3 DNA sequence: TGTGCCACCAGTGACCCACAGGTTTTTGGCTACACCTTC. Translating it yields CATSDPQVFGYTF.

DNA of the CDR3: TGTGCCAGCAGCCTCCGACAGATGAACACTGAAGCTTTCTTT. This sequence encodes CASSLRQMNTEAFF. The chain combines TRBV3-1 (or the pseudogene TRBV3-2) with TRBJ1-1, with D tentatively TRBD1 (5 bases). Trimming removed 4 bases from V and 0 bases from J, with 9 bases in between. The V gene's germline CDR1 is LGHDT and CDR2 YNNKEL (reference sequence). The CDR3 runs to 14 residues.

The chain couples TRBV13 to TRBJ2-2; possible D gene TRBD1, 6 bases. In germline, CDR1 is PRHDT, CDR2 FYEKMQ (reference sequence). This CDR3 has 14 residues. Trimming pared 2 bases from V and 4 bases from J, leaving 8 bases between. CDR3 DNA: TGTGCCAGCAGCTTATGGGGGCGCACCGGGGAGCTGTTTTTT. Residues: CASSLWGRTGELFF.

The V gene is TRBV4-1, the J gene TRBJ2-2, with D uncertain. The CDR3 loop spans 18 amino acids. V was clipped by 1 base and J by 0 bases, with 15 bases between them. Germline V lookup: CDR1 MGHRA, CDR2 YSYEKL. CDR3 in amino acids: CASSQVDLGFTNTGELFF. The CDR3 DNA follows: TGCGCCAGCAGCCAAGTTGATCTGGGCTTCACGAACACCGGGGAGCTGTTTTTT.

This rearrangement joins TRBV4-1 to TRBJ1-5, with D uncertain. CDR1 is MGHRA and CDR2 is YSYEKL in the germline V gene. Trimming removed 1 base at V and 5 bases at J, with 24 bases between. CDR3 length: 19 amino acids. The CDR3 nucleotides are TGCGCCAGCAGCCAAGGGCTCCTTTCGTCCCAGGTGCGTTATCAGCCCCAGCATTTT. Translation gives CASSQGLLSSQVRYQPQHF.

The rearrangement uses TRBV2 and TRBJ1-3; 7 bases map to TRBD1. This CDR3 comprises 17 residues. Germline trimming cut 4 bases from V and 3 bases from J; bases unmatched to any gene: 12. Per germline, CDR1 SNHLY and CDR2 FYNNEI. CDR3 sequence: CASSGEEGGLGGNTIYF. The CDR3 region has the DNA TGTGCCAGCAGTGGAGAGGAAGGGGGCCTAGGTGGAAACACCATATATTTT.

The J gene is TRBJ2-2, the V gene TRBV19, with TRBD2 matching 13 bases. V trimming: 7 bases; J trimming: 5 bases; junction bases outside the gene matches: 16. This CDR3 region has 19 residues. Germline loops: CDR1 LNHDA, CDR2 SQIVND (reference sequence). The CDR3 sequence: CASTYLRTSGRAVTGELFF. The CDR3 nucleotides read TGTGCCAGTACCTACCTCAGAACTAGCGGGAGGGCGGTAACCGGGGAGCTGTTTTTT.

The rearrangement uses TRBV5-1 and TRBJ2-1; TRBD1 aligns across 10 bases. The length of the CDR3 is 15 residues. The germline gives CDR1 SGHRS, CDR2 YFSETQ. V was pared by 6 bases and J by 6 bases, with 9 bases of the junction left unmatched. The CDR3 here is CASTGDRGYPNEQFF. In DNA, the CDR3 is TGCGCCAGCACCGGGGACAGGGGTTACCCCAATGAGCAGTTCTTC.

This clone appeared a single time. V and J are TRBV12-5 and TRBJ2-3; possible D gene TRBD1, 7 bases. CDR3 length: 14 amino acids. Trimming took 6 bases from V and 2 from J, leaving 12 bases between them. Per the germline V gene, CDR1 is LGHNT and CDR2 is FRNRAP. The CDR3 loop reads CASGRDSLTDTQYF. DNA of the CDR3: TGTGCTAGTGGGCGGGACAGCCTCACAGATACGCAGTATTTT.

This clone was observed a single time. This chain links TRBV3-1 (or the pseudogene TRBV3-2) with TRBJ1-1; TRBD1 is a possible D gene (6 bases). The germline V gene has CDR1 LGHDT and CDR2 YNNKEL (reference sequence). Trimming stripped 1 base from V and 10 bases from J, with 13 bases between. The CDR3 consists of 13 residues. The CDR3 nucleotides read TGTGCCAGCAGCCAAGTGGAACAGGGAGTAGCTTTCTTT. Its translation: CASSQVEQGVAFF.

The chain uses TRBV27 and TRBJ2-7, with D possibly being TRBD2 (6 bases). Germline values: CDR1 MNHEY, CDR2 SMNVEV (reference sequence). V was clipped by 5 bases and J by 1 base, with 15 bases between them. The CDR3 sequence is 15 residues long. The DNA for the CDR3 is TGTGCCAGCAGTCCGGGACTGCTAGATTCCTACGAGCAGTACTTC. It yields the protein CASSPGLLDSYEQYF.

This rearrangement joins TRBV12-5 to TRBJ2-5; a weak D match, TRBD1 (7 bases). The CDR3 consists of 15 residues. With 4 bases removed from V and 2 bases from J, the gap between germline ends came to 14 bases. Germline lookup yields CDR1 LGHNT and CDR2 FRNRAP. The CDR3 protein is CASGWGDSIQETQYF. CDR3 in DNA: TGTGCTAGTGGTTGGGGGGACAGCATACAAGAGACCCAGTACTTC.

The chain carries TRBV28 and TRBJ2-7, with TRBD1 identical over 7 bases. From germline, CDR1 is MDHEN and CDR2 SYDVKM. V lost 5 bases, J lost 5 bases, and 6 bases stayed unmatched. CDR3 size: 13 residues. In DNA form, the CDR3 reads TGTGCCAGCAGTGGGGACAGCAAGGACGAGCAGTACTTC. Translating gives CASSGDSKDEQYF.

This clone appeared once. This chain joins TRBV20-1 and TRBJ1-2, with D hard to call. Trimming took 2 bases from V and 4 from J, leaving 5 bases between them. Germline V gene lookup returns CDR1 DFQATT and CDR2 SNEGSKA (reference sequence). This CDR3 spans 11 amino acids. The CDR3 here is CSARSFYGYTF. The CDR3 region has the DNA TGCAGTGCTAGATCTTTCTATGGCTACACCTTC.